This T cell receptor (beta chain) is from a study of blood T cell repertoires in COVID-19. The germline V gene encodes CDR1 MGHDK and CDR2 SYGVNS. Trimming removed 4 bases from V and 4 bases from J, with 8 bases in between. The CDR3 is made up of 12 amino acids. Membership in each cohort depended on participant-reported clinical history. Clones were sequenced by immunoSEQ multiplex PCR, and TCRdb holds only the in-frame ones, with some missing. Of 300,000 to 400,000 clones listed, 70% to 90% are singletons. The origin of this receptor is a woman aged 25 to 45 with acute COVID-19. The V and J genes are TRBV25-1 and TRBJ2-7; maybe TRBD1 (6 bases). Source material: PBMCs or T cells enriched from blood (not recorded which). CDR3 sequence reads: CASSVQGYEQYF. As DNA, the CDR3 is TGTGCCAGCAGTGTTCAGGGGTACGAGCAGTACTTC.